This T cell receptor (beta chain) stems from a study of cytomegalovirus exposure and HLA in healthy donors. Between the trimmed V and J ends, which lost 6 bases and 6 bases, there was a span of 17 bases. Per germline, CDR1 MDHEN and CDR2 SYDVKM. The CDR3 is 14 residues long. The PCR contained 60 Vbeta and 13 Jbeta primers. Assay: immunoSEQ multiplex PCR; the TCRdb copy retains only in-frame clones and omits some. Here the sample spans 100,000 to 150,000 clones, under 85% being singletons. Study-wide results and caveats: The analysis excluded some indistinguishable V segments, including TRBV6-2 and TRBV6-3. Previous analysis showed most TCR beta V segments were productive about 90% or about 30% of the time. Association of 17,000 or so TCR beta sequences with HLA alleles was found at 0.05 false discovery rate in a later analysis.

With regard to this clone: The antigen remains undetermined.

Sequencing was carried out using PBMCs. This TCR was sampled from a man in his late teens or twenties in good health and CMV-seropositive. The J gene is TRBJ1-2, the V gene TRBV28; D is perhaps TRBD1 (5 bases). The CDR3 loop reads CASRTGRLGDGYTF. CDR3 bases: TGTGCCAGCAGAACCGGGCGACTAGGGGATGGCTACACCTTC.